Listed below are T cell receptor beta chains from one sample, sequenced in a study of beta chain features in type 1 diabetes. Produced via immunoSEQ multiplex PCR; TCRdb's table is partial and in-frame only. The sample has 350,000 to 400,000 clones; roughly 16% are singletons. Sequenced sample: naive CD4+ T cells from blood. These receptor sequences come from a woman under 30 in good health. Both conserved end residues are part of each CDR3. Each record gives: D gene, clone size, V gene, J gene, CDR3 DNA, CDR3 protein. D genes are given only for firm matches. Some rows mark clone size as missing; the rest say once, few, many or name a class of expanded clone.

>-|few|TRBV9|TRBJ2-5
TGTGCCAGCAGCGTAGCTGGGCGGAGGGAGACCCAGTACTTC
CASSVAGRRETQYF
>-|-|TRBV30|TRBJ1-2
TGTGCCTGGAGTGAAGGCAGGGCCCTCCGAGATGGCTACACCTTC
CAWSEGRALRDGYTF
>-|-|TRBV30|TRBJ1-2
TGTGCCTGGTTCGTCTTAAACTATGGCTACACCTTC
CAWFVLNYGYTF
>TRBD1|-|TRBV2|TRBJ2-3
TGTGCCAGCAGTTGGACAGGGGGTATTGCAGATACGCAGTATTTT
CASSWTGGIADTQYF
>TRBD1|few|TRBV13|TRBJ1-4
TGTGCCAGCAGTACCCGACAGGGTGGAGGAAAACTGTTTTTT
CASSTRQGGGKLFF
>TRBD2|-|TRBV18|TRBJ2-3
TGTGCCAGCTCACCACCGGGACTAGCGGGAGCCCCCCAAGATACGCAGTATTTT
CASSPPGLAGAPQDTQYF
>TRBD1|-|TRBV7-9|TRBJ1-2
TGTGCCAGCAGCTGGGACAGCTATGGCTACACCTTC
CASSWDSYGYTF
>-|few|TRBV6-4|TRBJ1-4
TGTGCCAGCAGAGAGGACGGGGGTGAAAAACTGTTTTTT
CASREDGGEKLFF
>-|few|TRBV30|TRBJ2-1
TGTGCCTGGAGTGGGTTGGGGACACGACGCTACAATGAGCAGTTCTTC
CAWSGLGTRRYNEQFF
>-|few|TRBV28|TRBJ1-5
TGTGCCAGCTTTCAGGGGTATATTCAGCCCCAGCATTTT
CASFQGYIQPQHF
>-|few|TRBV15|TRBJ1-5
TGTGCCACCAGCAGAGCTTACAGCTCGCCCCAGCATTTT
CATSRAYSSPQHF
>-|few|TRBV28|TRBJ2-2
TGTGCCAGCAGTTTTCGGCAGGGGGAGGTCGGGGAGCTGTTTTTT
CASSFRQGEVGELFF
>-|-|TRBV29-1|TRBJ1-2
TGCAGCGTTTACAGGGCCTGGGGCTACACCTTC
CSVYRAWGYTF
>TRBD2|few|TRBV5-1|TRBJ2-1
TGCGCCAGCAGGAGGTCCGGGGAGGGTAATGAGCAGTTCTTC
CASRRSGEGNEQFF
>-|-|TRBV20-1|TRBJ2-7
TGCAGTGCTACTAGCTCCTACGAGCAGTACTTC
CSATSSYEQYF
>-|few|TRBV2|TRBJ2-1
TGTGCCAGCAGTGAAGACTACTACAATGAGCAGTTCTTC
CASSEDYYNEQFF
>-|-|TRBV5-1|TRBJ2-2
TGCGCCAGCAGCTTGGCCAGTAGCACGAACACCGGGGAGCTGTTTTTT
CASSLASSTNTGELFF
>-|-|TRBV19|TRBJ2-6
TGTGCCAGTGCATCGACAGCCAGCTCTGGGGCCAACGTCCTGACTTTC
CASASTASSGANVLTF
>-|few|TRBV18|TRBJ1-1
TGTGCCAGCTCACCCTTAAACCAGGGGAACACTGAAGCTTTCTTT
CASSPLNQGNTEAFF
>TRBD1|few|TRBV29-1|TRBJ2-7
TGCAGCGTGCGGCCGGGACAGGGGTTCTACGAGCAGTACTTC
CSVRPGQGFYEQYF
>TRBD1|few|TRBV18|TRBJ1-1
TGTGCCAGCTCACCTACGGGACAGGCGAACACTGAAGCTTTCTTT
CASSPTGQANTEAFF
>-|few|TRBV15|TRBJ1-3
TGTGCCACCAGCAGAGTCGGCAGGGGATACTCTGGAAACACCATATATTTT
CATSRVGRGYSGNTIYF
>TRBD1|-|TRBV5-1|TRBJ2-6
TGCGCCAGCAGCTTGGACAGGGGGCAAGCTGGGGCCAACGTCCTGACTTTC
CASSLDRGQAGANVLTF
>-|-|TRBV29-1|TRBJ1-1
TGCAGCGTTGGGGAGGGGGACACTGAAGCTTTCTTT
CSVGEGDTEAFF
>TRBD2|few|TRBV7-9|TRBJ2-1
TGTGCCAGCAGCAGCTTAATATCCGGGAGGCTCTTGAGGGACAATGAGCAGTTCTTC
CASSSLISGRLLRDNEQFF
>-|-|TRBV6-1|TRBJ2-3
TGTGCCATAACTACAGGGGCGGGGACAGATACGCAGTATTTT
CAITTGAGTDTQYF
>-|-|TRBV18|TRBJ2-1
TGTGCCAGCTCGCCCCTTGAGCGGGGACACTCCTACAATGAGCAGTTCTTC
CASSPLERGHSYNEQFF
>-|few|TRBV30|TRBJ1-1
TGTGCCTGGAGTGCCACGAGCCAGGGTTGGACTGAAGCTTTCTTT
CAWSATSQGWTEAFF
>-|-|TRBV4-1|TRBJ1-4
TGCGCCAGCAGCCAAGGAGTTTTGTCAGGAGAAAAACTGTTTTTT
CASSQGVLSGEKLFF
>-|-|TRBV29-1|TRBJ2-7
TGCAGCGTTGTACTATCGGGCTACGAGCAGTACTTC
CSVVLSGYEQYF
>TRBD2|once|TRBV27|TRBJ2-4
TGTGCCAGCAGTTTACAAGCGGGAGGGATCATTCAGTACTTC
CASSLQAGGIIQYF
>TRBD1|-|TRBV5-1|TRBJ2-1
TGCGCCAGCAGCTTGACAGGGGTAGAGGTAGGTGAGCAGTTCTTC
CASSLTGVEVGEQFF
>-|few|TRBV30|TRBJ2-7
TGTGCCTGGAGTGTACGCGGGTTCGAGCAGTACTTC
CAWSVRGFEQYF
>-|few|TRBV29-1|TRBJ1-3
TGCAGGTGGTGGAGGACTGGAAACACCATATATTTT
CRWWRTGNTIYF
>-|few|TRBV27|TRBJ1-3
TGTGCCAGCAGTCCGCAGGTGGGAAACACCATATATTTT
CASSPQVGNTIYF
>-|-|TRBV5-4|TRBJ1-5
TGTGCCAGCAGCTCAGAGGGTAGCAATCAGCCCCAGCATTTT
CASSSEGSNQPQHF
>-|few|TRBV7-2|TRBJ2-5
TGTGCCAGCAGCCAAGGAGAAGAGACCCAGTACTTC
CASSQGEETQYF
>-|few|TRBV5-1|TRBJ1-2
TGCGCCAGCAGCTTGGGGCGGCAGCTTTATGGCTACACCTTC
CASSLGRQLYGYTF
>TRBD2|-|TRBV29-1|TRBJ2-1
TGCAGCGTGGAAAGATACCGGACTAGCGGGAGGCCGGATGAGCAGTTCTTC
CSVERYRTSGRPDEQFF
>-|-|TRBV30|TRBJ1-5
TGTGCCTGGAGCCTGGAGGGGTATCAGCCCCAGCATTTT
CAWSLEGYQPQHF
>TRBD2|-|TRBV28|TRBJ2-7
TGTGCCAGCAGTCGGGGGACTAGCGGGTACGAGCAGTACTTC
CASSRGTSGYEQYF
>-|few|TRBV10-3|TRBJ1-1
TGTGCCATCAGTGCGACAGGTCGCGACACTGAAGCTTTCTTT
CAISATGRDTEAFF
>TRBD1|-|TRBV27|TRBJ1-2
TGTGCCAGCAGTCCCACGGACAGGGCCGTTTATGGCTACACCTTC
CASSPTDRAVYGYTF
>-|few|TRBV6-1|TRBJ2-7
TGTGCCAGCGCTATATACGAGCAGTACTTC
CASAIYEQYF
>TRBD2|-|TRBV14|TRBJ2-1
TGTGCCAGCAGCCAAGGGACTAGCGGGAGGTATTTGCGGTACAATGAGCAGTTCTTC
CASSQGTSGRYLRYNEQFF
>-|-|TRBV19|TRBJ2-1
TGTGCCAGTAGTATAGACGGGAGTATGTTCTTC
CASSIDGSMFF
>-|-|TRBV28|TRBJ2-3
TGTGCCAGCAGTTTAGGTCTCGCGGGCGGTGGAGGTACGCAGTATTTT
CASSLGLAGGGGTQYF
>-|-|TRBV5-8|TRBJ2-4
TGTGCCAGCAGCCTCACGACAGGGAGGACCATTCAGTACTTC
CASSLTTGRTIQYF
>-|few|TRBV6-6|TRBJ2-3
TGTGCCAGCAGTTGGCCGAGAGGAAACCCAGATACGCAGTATTTT
CASSWPRGNPDTQYF
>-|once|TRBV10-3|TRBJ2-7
TGTGCCATCAGTGAGCTCTACGAGCAGTACTTC
CAISELYEQYF
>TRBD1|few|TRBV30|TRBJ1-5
TGTGCCTGGAGTGTGGGACAGCTAAATCAGCCCCAGCATTTT
CAWSVGQLNQPQHF
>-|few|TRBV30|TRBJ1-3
TGTGCCTGGAGTACAGGGACTGGAAACACCATATATTTT
CAWSTGTGNTIYF
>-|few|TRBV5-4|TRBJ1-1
TGTGCCAGCAGTACAGGCCAGAAGAACACTGAAGCTTTCTTT
CASSTGQKNTEAFF
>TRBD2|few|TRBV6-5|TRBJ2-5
TGTGCCAGCAGTCCTAGCGGGAGGAGGGAGACCCAGTACTTC
CASSPSGRRETQYF
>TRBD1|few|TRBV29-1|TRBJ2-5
TGCAGCTCCCGCCGGAGGACAGGGGGCAGGGAGACCCAGTACTTC
CSSRRRTGGRETQYF
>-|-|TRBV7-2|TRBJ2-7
TGTGCCAGCAGCTTAGACAGGTTCCGCTCCTACGAGCAGTACTTC
CASSLDRFRSYEQYF
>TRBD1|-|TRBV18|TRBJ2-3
TGTGCCAGCTCCCAGGGGGTTTCCACAGATACGCAGTATTTT
CASSQGVSTDTQYF
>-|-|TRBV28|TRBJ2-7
TGTGCCAGCAGCCCGAGAGTAGCCGAGCAGTACTTC
CASSPRVAEQYF